This T cell receptor (beta chain) was recorded in a study of technical replicates of blood from several donors. The data were produced by immunoSEQ multiplex PCR, yet TCRdb's version contains in-frame clones alone and is incomplete. The sample contains more than 70,000 clones, roughly 96% of which appear only once. The CDR3 has 14 residues. Losses at the gene ends were 5 bases for V and 5 bases for J; bases not matched to a gene: 9. In germline, CDR1 is GTSNPN, CDR2 SVGIG (reference sequence). The receptor's source is a human donor in good health. What was sequenced was T cells isolated from PBMCs. V is TRBV30 and J is TRBJ1-2, with TRBD1 identical over 9 bases. The CDR3 bases are TGTGCCTGGGGAGCCTCCGGGACAGGGTATGGCTACACCTTC. Translating gives CAWGASGTGYGYTF.